This TCR beta chain stems from a study of blood T cell repertoires in COVID-19. The CDR3 is 12 amino acids. The V gene lost 6 bases and the J gene lost 8 bases, with 13 bases spanning the gap. Germline V lookup: CDR1 LNHDA, CDR2 SQIVND (reference sequence). The method was immunoSEQ multiplex PCR; TCRdb's version includes in-frame clones alone and lacks a portion of them. The sample lists hundreds of thousands of clones; 90% were seen once. The gene calls are TRBV19 and TRBJ1-1; D not certain. The material sequenced was PBMCs or T cells enriched from blood (not recorded which). This clonotype was sampled from a man aged 25-45 years who had been exposed to COVID-19. CDR3 DNA sequence: TGTGCCAGTAGGGTCGCCACGGGGGAAGCTTTCTTT. This translates into CASRVATGEAFF.